This paragraph covers one T cell receptor (beta chain) sequence. Its specificity is not known. Per germline, CDR1 SGHVS and CDR2 FQNEAQ. V was clipped by 3 bases and J by 4 bases, with 16 bases between them. The CDR3 is 15 residues long. The data were produced by immunoSEQ multiplex PCR, yet TCRdb's version contains in-frame clones alone and is incomplete. The profile shows about 600,000 clones, more than 95% of them singletons. This specimen comes from a study of shared clonotypes between healthy human individuals. Broader study findings: Researchers found naive subsets generally carried larger estimated richness than memory subsets. Clonotype sharing across donors was expected to vary with sequencing depth. With few donors, the genetic and exposure-history diversity represented was limited.

This chain connects TRBV7-8 to TRBJ2-7, with a tentative D call TRBD1 (5 bases). Sequencing input: naive CD4+ T cells sorted from blood. Specified subset: CD45RA+ positively selected. This TCR was sampled from a woman between 25 and 40 years old in good health. CDR3 residues: CASSLGGRVRYEQYF. As DNA, the CDR3 is TGTGCCAGCAGCTTGGGCGGCAGGGTCCGATACGAGCAGTACTTC.